In this sample, the clone carrying this TCR beta chain turned up a few times. This record comes from a study of identical twins. V gave up 1 base and J gave up 2 bases, with 9 bases separating them. The CDR3 is made up of 15 amino acids. Germline values: CDR1 LGHNA, CDR2 YNFKEQ. TCRdb re-called the 5' RACE reads with MiXCR, one entry per CDR3 protein. In the table there are roughly 1,500,000 distinct CDR3 sequences, roughly 35% of which are singletons. The sample taken for sequencing was cord blood. The V and J genes are TRBV4-2 and TRBJ1-5; D gene uncertain. This TCR derives from a newborn girl in good health. The CDR3 nucleotides are TGTGCCAGCAGCCAAGTCGACAAAGGCAATCAGCCCCAGCATTTT. Its protein is CASSQVDKGNQPQHF.